The 21 T cell receptor beta chains below were found in one sample sequenced in a study of cytomegalovirus exposure and HLA in healthy donors. The PCR had 60 Vbeta and 13 Jbeta primers. TCRdb's table, derived via immunoSEQ multiplex PCR, lists solely in-frame clones and lacks some. This sample carries over 110,000 clones, about three quarters of them seen once, and the ten largest clones take around 1.2%. The sequencing input was PBMCs. These receptors all stem from a male donor in good health and CMV-seropositive.

This clone has a count of ten or more. The sample holds other DNA sequences that translate to the same CDR3. The chain is built from TRBV2 and TRBJ2-7; weak D call: TRBD1 (5 bases). Germline CDR1 reads SNHLY; CDR2 reads FYNNEI. Deletions cut 4 bases from V and 5 bases from J, with 9 bases between. The CDR3 runs to 12 residues. The CDR3 sequence is CASSGTGHEQYF. In DNA, the CDR3 is TGTGCCAGCAGTGGCACAGGTCACGAGCAGTACTTC. The whole variable domain, remainder taken from reference TRBV2 and TRBJ2-7, is EPEVTQTPSHQVTQMGQEVILRCVPISNHLYFYWYRQILGQKVEFLVSFYNNEISEKSEIFDDQFSVERPDGSNFTLKIRSTKLEDSAMYFCASSGTGHEQYFGPGTRLTVT.

The V gene is TRBV5-5, the J gene TRBJ1-4, with 8 bases matching TRBD1. The CDR3 is made up of 15 amino acids. Germline trimming cut 2 bases from V and 5 bases from J; bases unmatched to any gene: 5. Germline CDR1 is SGHKS and CDR2 is YYEKEE (reference sequence). The CDR3 DNA sequence: TGTGCCAGCAGCTTCAGGACAGGGCCAAATGAAAAACTGTTTTTT. Its translation is CASSFRTGPNEKLFF.

V usage is TRBV7-3 and J usage is TRBJ2-1; 9 positions agree with TRBD2. CDR3 length equals 14 residues. V gave up 3 bases and J gave up 4 bases; unmatched junction bases: 1. In germline, CDR1 is SGHTA, CDR2 FQGTGA. The CDR3 bases are TGTGCCAGCAGCTTTAGCGGGGGATACAATGAGCAGTTCTTC. It is translated as CASSFSGGYNEQFF.

This chain connects TRBV18 to TRBJ1-3, with TRBD1 identical over 10 bases. Looked up from germline, CDR1 is KGHSH and CDR2 is LQKENI. The CDR3 sequence is 15 residues long. J was trimmed by 1 base and V by 6 bases; bases with no gene match: 3. The CDR3 DNA reads TGTGCCAGCTCGCTGGACAGGGGGTCTGGAAACACCATATATTTT. It codes for CASSLDRGSGNTIYF. The full variable domain, its missing parts supplied by reference TRBV18 and TRBJ1-3, is NAGVMQNPRHLVRRRGQEARLRCSPMKGHSHVYWYRQLPEEGLKFMVYLQKENIIDESGMPKERFSAEFPKEGPSILRIQQVVRGDSAAYFCASSLDRGSGNTIYFGEGSWLTVV.

The V call is TRBV28, the J call TRBJ2-7, with 9 bases that match TRBD1. Germline trimming cut 5 bases from V and 3 bases from J; bases unmatched to any gene: 8. The length of the CDR3 is 15 residues. Germline CDR1 reads MDHEN; CDR2 reads SYDVKM. The CDR3 nucleotides read TGTGCCAGCAGTAAAAGTTGGGACAGGGTCTACGAGCAGTACTTC. Translating it yields CASSKSWDRVYEQYF.

V is TRBV30 and J is TRBJ2-7, with 7 bases identical to TRBD2. V dropped 1 base and J dropped 3; count of bases not matched to a gene: 0. Germline values: CDR1 GTSNPN, CDR2 SVGIG (reference sequence). This CDR3 contains 12 residues. This CDR3 is CAWSERGYEQYF. The CDR3 coding sequence is TGTGCCTGGAGTGAGCGGGGCTACGAGCAGTACTTC.

The chain recombines TRBV21-1 with TRBJ2-7; the tabulated D call, TRBD2, remains unverified against the DNA. TRBV21-1 is a recognized pseudogene. CDR3 length equals 17 residues. The CDR3 reads CASTISIANLRSYEQYF. The CDR3 nucleotides are TGTGCCAGCACCATATCAATTGCGAATTTGAGATCCTACGAGCAGTACTTC.

This sequence joins TRBV7-3 and TRBJ2-5, with 11 bases that match TRBD2. There are 18 residues in the CDR3. V lost 1 base, J lost 1 base, and 8 bases stayed unmatched. From germline, CDR1 is SGHTA and CDR2 FQGTGA. CDR3 region: CASSLKGAGTSGQETQYF. The CDR3 DNA is TGTGCCAGCAGCTTAAAGGGGGCCGGGACTAGCGGCCAAGAGACCCAGTACTTC. The entire variable domain, with the rest obtained from reference TRBV7-3 and TRBJ2-5, is as follows: GAGVSQTPSNKVTEKGKYVELRCDPISGHTALYWYRQSLGQGPEFLIYFQGTGAADDSGLPNDRFFAVRPEGSVSTLKIQRTERGDSAVYLCASSLKGAGTSGQETQYFGPGTRLLVL.

This clone was picked up a small number of times. The chain combines TRBV27 with TRBJ2-7, with 11 nucleotides matching TRBD2. The CDR3 runs 15 residues. V gave up 6 bases and J gave up 0 bases; unmatched junction bases: 4. CDR1 and CDR2 from the germline V gene are MNHEY and SMNVEV (reference sequence). CDR3 sequence reads: CASRSLAGASYEQYF. The DNA of the CDR3 is TGTGCCAGCAGGTCACTAGCGGGAGCCTCCTACGAGCAGTACTTC.

This clone appeared a single time. The rearrangement links TRBV29-1 to TRBJ2-2, with D perhaps TRBD2 (5 bases). Deletions cut 4 bases from V and 5 bases from J, with 8 bases between. Germline V lookup: CDR1 SQVTM, CDR2 ANQGSEA. The CDR3 contains 12 residues. The CDR3 coding sequence is TGCAGCGTTGCCTGGACTACCGGGGAGCTGTTTTTT. Its protein is CSVAWTTGELFF.

The chain couples TRBV7-8 to TRBJ2-2, with unresolved D. This CDR3 region has 16 residues. Germline values: CDR1 SGHVS, CDR2 FQNEAQ. V gave up 7 bases and J gave up 0 bases, with 15 bases separating them. The CDR3 sequence: CASTNDPLANTGELFF. CDR3 bases: TGTGCCAGCACCAACGACCCTCTAGCGAACACCGGGGAGCTGTTTTTT.

The chain couples TRBV6-6 to TRBJ2-3, with 13 positions matching TRBD2. The germline V gene encodes CDR1 MNHNY and CDR2 SVGAGI (reference sequence). The CDR3 is 13 residues long. After removal of 8 bases from V and 7 bases from J, the junction contained 3 bases not matched to a gene. The CDR3 bases are TGTGCCAGCGGACTAGCGGGAGCATATACGCAGTATTTT. Translating it yields CASGLAGAYTQYF.

V is TRBV2 and J is TRBJ2-4; the D is unclear. Germline V gene lookup returns CDR1 SNHLY and CDR2 FYNNEI. V was pared by 2 bases and J by 6 bases, with 5 bases between. This CDR3 is built from 12 residues. As DNA, the CDR3 is TGTGCCAGCAGTGAAACCAGAAACATTCAGTACTTC. Translating it yields CASSETRNIQYF.

Turning to this clone: Other DNA sequences within the sample encode an identical CDR3. The chain carries TRBV6-5 and TRBJ1-6; tentatively, D is TRBD1 (5 bases). The CDR3 runs 16 residues. Trimming took 0 bases from V and 7 from J, leaving 13 bases between them. From germline, CDR1 is MNHEY and CDR2 SVGAGI. The CDR3 nucleotides read TGTGCCAGCAGTTACTCATGGGGCGGGGGGAATTCACCCCTCCACTTT. Its translation is CASSYSWGGGNSPLHF.

This chain links TRBV4-1 with TRBJ2-7; a weak D match, TRBD1 (5 bases). Germline loops: CDR1 MGHRA, CDR2 YSYEKL. Trimming removed 0 bases from V and 5 bases from J, with 11 bases in between. The CDR3 totals 14 residues. Here the CDR3 reads CASSQEGRVNEQYF. The CDR3 DNA follows: TGCGCCAGCAGCCAAGAAGGCAGGGTCAACGAGCAGTACTTC.

V and J are TRBV5-6 and TRBJ2-6; D remains unclear. V lost 3 bases and J 2 bases, leaving 12 bases between the germline ends. The CDR3 is 16 amino acids. In germline, CDR1 is SGHDT, CDR2 YYEEEE. The CDR3 protein is CASSYAPPTGANVLTF. In DNA, the CDR3 is TGTGCCAGCAGCTATGCCCCCCCTACTGGGGCCAACGTCCTGACTTTC.

V and J are TRBV29-1 and TRBJ2-7; 7 bases line up with TRBD1. CDR3 length equals 13 residues. Germline assignment: CDR1 SQVTM and CDR2 ANQGSEA. V lost 3 bases and J lost 4; bases outside the gene matches: 6. The CDR3 sequence is CSVERQGTYEQYF. CDR3 nucleotide sequence: TGCAGCGTTGAGAGACAGGGAACTTACGAGCAGTACTTC.

The chain links TRBV7-2 to TRBJ2-4; maybe TRBD2 (5 bases). CDR1 is SGHTA and CDR2 is FQGNSA in the germline V gene. This CDR3 region has 14 residues. The V and J ends lost 5 bases and 1 base respectively, with 9 bases between them. The CDR3 protein is CASSPGLAKNIQYF. CDR3 nucleotide sequence: TGTGCCAGCAGCCCAGGACTCGCCAAAAACATTCAGTACTTC.

The chain uses TRBV5-6 and TRBJ1-2; D gene uncertain. Trimming stripped 4 bases from V and 8 bases from J, with 9 bases between. The CDR3 extends over 11 amino acids. Per the germline V gene, CDR1 is SGHDT and CDR2 is YYEEEE. The CDR3 coding sequence is TGTGCCAGCAGCAGGGAGTACGGCTACACCTTC. It yields the protein CASSREYGYTF.

The chain is built from TRBV29-1 and TRBJ2-7; TRBD2 is a possible D gene (6 bases). Deletions cut 2 bases from V and 3 bases from J, with 17 bases between. The CDR3 covers 15 residues. Per the germline V gene, CDR1 is SQVTM and CDR2 is ANQGSEA. CDR3 residues: CSVEFGTLARYEQYF. DNA of the CDR3: TGCAGCGTTGAATTCGGGACTCTAGCCCGCTACGAGCAGTACTTC.

The chain couples TRBV5-1 to TRBJ2-3, with TRBD1 identical over 8 bases. V lost 5 bases, J lost 5 bases, and 7 bases stayed unmatched. Germline loops: CDR1 SGHRS, CDR2 YFSETQ. This CDR3 has 14 amino acids. In DNA form, the CDR3 reads TGCGCCAGCAGAGCGACAGGGGTGGGAGATACGCAGTATTTT. This translates into CASRATGVGDTQYF.